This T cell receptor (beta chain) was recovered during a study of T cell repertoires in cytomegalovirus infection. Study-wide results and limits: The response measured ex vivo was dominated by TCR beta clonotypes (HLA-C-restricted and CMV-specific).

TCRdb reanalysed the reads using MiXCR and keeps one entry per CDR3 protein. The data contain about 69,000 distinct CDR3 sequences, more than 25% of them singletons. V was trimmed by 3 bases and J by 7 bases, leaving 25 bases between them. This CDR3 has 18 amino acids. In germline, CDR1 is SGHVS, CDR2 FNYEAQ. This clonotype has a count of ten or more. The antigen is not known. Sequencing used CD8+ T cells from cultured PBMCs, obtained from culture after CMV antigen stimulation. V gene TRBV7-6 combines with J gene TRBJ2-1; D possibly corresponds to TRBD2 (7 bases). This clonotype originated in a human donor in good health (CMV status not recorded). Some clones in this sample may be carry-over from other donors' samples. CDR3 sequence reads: CASSLGGLSPDNGNEQFF. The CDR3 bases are TGTGCCAGCAGCTTGGGGGGGCTATCTCCGGACAATGGGAATGAGCAGTTCTTC. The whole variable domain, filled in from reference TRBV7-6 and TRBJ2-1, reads GAGVSQSPRYKVTKRGQDVALRCDPISGHVSLYWYRQALGQGPEFLTYFNYEAQQDKSGLPNDRFSAERPEGSISTLTIQRTEQRDSAMYRCASSLGGLSPDNGNEQFFGPGTRLTVL.